This T cell receptor (beta chain) is drawn from a study of T cell responses to AZD1222 COVID-19 vaccine. The study, taken as a whole, reports: Females made up more of the donors, who were largely white British, and clonal diversity may have come out too low.

About this clone itself: Its specificity is unknown.

Germline values: CDR1 LNHNV, CDR2 YYDKDF (reference sequence). The CDR3 covers 15 residues. V trimming: 3 bases; J trimming: 8 bases; junction bases outside the gene matches: 9. Clones were read by immunoSEQ multiplex PCR, and TCRdb kept only the in-frame ones, dropping some. Here the sample spans approximately 170,000 clones, about 90% being singletons. Pooling of second doses given at about 4 or about 12 weeks was done. The chain employs TRBV15 and TRBJ1-4; TRBD1 matches at 7 bases. The sequences come from peripheral blood, collected 28 days after the second AZD1222 dose. The clonotype comes from an adult who received the AZD1222 COVID-19 vaccine. This CDR3 reads CATSSLQGFFEKLFF. The CDR3 DNA is TGTGCCACCAGCAGCCTACAGGGGTTTTTCGAAAAACTGTTTTTT.